Detailed here is one T cell receptor (beta chain). The data were taken from a study of blood T cell repertoires in COVID-19. Data came from immunoSEQ multiplex PCR; TCRdb stores just in-frame clones and leaves some out. Among under 150,000 clones listed, under 90% were seen once. This CDR3 has 15 residues. V lost 4 bases to trimming and J lost 3 bases, with 12 bases between them. Germline CDR1 MGHRA, CDR2 YSYEKL. Sample: peripheral blood. The chain has TRBV4-1 and TRBJ1-4; possible D gene TRBD1, 5 bases. The TCR sequence derives from a human donor in a cohort sampled during active COVID-19. DNA of the CDR3: TGCGCCAGCAGCCTCCGGGGGTCACCTAATGAAAAACTGTTTTTT. It encodes CASSLRGSPNEKLFF.